Below are 15 T cell receptor beta chains sequenced from a single sample in a study of blood T cells in healthy people across ages. Together with a sample-barcoded 5' primer, a J-beta primer mix was included in a second PCR lasting roughly 6 to 12 cycles. One entry per CDR3 protein, called by TCRdb with MiXCR from the 5' RACE reads. The table has some 710,000 distinct CDR3 sequences, about half seen once; the top ten hold less than 20%. The sample comprised blood. The receptors here all came from an elderly man in good health.

As concerns this clonotype: This could be a read error, since a much larger clone is one nucleotide away. The CDR3 sequence is CASSLEAYGHEQYF. The CDR3 DNA sequence: TGTGCCAGCAGCTTAGAGGCCTATGGCCATGAGCAGTACTTC. The chain employs TRBV7-2 and TRBJ2-5; no definite D call. Between the trimmed V and J ends, which lost 1 base and 11 bases, there was a span of 17 bases. Germline-derived CDR1 and CDR2 are SGHTA and FQGNSA. The CDR3 runs to 14 residues.

The CDR3 nucleotides are TGCGCCAGCAGCTCGACCGACCGGGACAGGGGCAATGAGCAGTTCTTC. Protein: CASSSTDRDRGNEQFF. The chain carries TRBV4-3 and TRBJ2-1; TRBD1 matches 10 bases. Losses at the gene ends were 5 bases for V and 6 bases for J; bases not matched to a gene: 10. The CDR3 spans 16 residues. In germline, CDR1 is LGHNA, CDR2 YSLEER.

At least ten counts were recorded for this clonotype. The gene calls are TRBV6-6 and TRBJ2-4; D perhaps matches TRBD1 (5 bases). The germline V and J ends were trimmed by 8 bases and 0 bases, with 11 bases remaining between them. CDR3 length: 14 amino acids. CDR1 is MNHNY, CDR2 SVGAGI, per germline (reference sequence). The CDR3 here is CASQVGQAKNIQYF. CDR3 in DNA: TGTGCCAGCCAGGTGGGGCAAGCCAAAAACATTCAGTACTTC.

This clonotype was seen more than once but under ten times. This chain connects TRBV4-3 to TRBJ2-1; 8 bases map to TRBD1. This CDR3 comprises 17 residues. Per the germline V gene, CDR1 is LGHNA and CDR2 is YSLEER. Germline trimming cut 0 bases from V and 4 bases from J; bases unmatched to any gene: 8. CDR3 in DNA: TGCGCCAGCAGCCAAGAGGGCCTTGACAGGGGTTACAATGAGCAGTTCTTC. Translating gives CASSQEGLDRGYNEQFF.

The chain uses TRBV2 and TRBJ2-3; D perhaps matches TRBD2 (6 bases). V gave up 9 bases and J gave up 0 bases, with 13 bases separating them. CDR3 length equals 14 residues. The germline gives CDR1 SNHLY, CDR2 FYNNEI. The CDR3 DNA is TGTGCCAGTGCCCTCGGGGGAAGCACAGATACGCAGTATTTT. This translates into CASALGGSTDTQYF.

The chain links TRBV3-1 to TRBJ2-7, with D maybe TRBD1 (5 bases). There are 14 residues in the CDR3. In germline, CDR1 is LGHDT, CDR2 YNNKEL (reference sequence). V lost 4 bases, J lost 4 bases, and 14 bases lay in between. The CDR3 sequence: CASSPRPGKYEQYF. As DNA, the CDR3 is TGTGCCAGCAGCCCCCGCCCAGGGAAATACGAGCAGTACTTC.

The chain employs TRBV15 and TRBJ2-1; 7 bases match TRBD2. Looked up from germline, CDR1 is LNHNV and CDR2 is YYDKDF (reference sequence). This CDR3 contains 13 residues. V lost 2 bases and J lost 8; bases outside the gene matches: 3. Written as DNA, the CDR3 is TGTGCCACCAGCAGACAGACTAGCCATGAGCAGTTCTTC. Protein sequence: CATSRQTSHEQFF.

This clonotype was recorded once. The gene calls are TRBV29-1 and TRBJ2-1, with TRBD2 as a possible D gene (6 bases). Looked up from germline, CDR1 is SQVTM and CDR2 is ANQGSEA. The CDR3 runs 12 residues. Trimming pared 3 bases from V and 10 bases from J, leaving 13 bases between. The CDR3 nucleotides are TGCAGCGTTGAGGAGGGGAATTACGAGCAGTTCTTC. It encodes CSVEEGNYEQFF.

This chain joins TRBV11-2 and TRBJ2-4; no clear D gene. This CDR3 spans 14 amino acids. Germline CDR1 is SGHAT and CDR2 is FQNNGV. The V and J ends lost 3 bases and 1 base respectively, with 7 bases between them. The CDR3 region is CASSFDVAKNIQYF. CDR3 nucleotides: TGTGCCAGCAGCTTCGATGTGGCCAAAAACATTCAGTACTTC.

Points on this clonotype: A much larger clone differs from this one at a single base, so this may be a read error. The genes are TRBV4-2 and TRBJ1-2, with TRBD1 as a possible D gene (5 bases). The ends were cut back, 0 bases at V and 7 bases at J, with 12 bases in the middle. The CDR3 has 14 amino acids. Germline values: CDR1 LGHNA, CDR2 YNFKEQ. CDR3 sequence: CASSQEWGGPGYTF. CDR3 nucleotides: TGTGCCAGCAGCCAAGAGTGGGGGGGACCTGGCTACACCTTC.

This clonotype was seen a handful of times. V is TRBV6-6 and J is TRBJ2-5, with 7 bases aligning to TRBD2. Trimming at V came to 6 bases and at J to 3 bases, leaving 1 base not matched to a gene. CDR3 length equals 12 residues. Germline CDR1 is MNHNY and CDR2 is SVGAGI (reference sequence). The CDR3: CASRGGEETQYF. The CDR3 DNA follows: TGTGCCAGCAGGGGAGGGGAAGAGACCCAGTACTTC.

Many counts were recorded for this clonotype. CDR3 amino acids: CASSPHYAYEQYF. DNA for the CDR3: TGTGCCAGCAGCCCCCATTACGCCTACGAGCAGTACTTC. The V and J genes are TRBV12-3 or TRBV12-4 and TRBJ2-7; D unclear. V lost 6 bases to trimming and J lost 2 bases, with 11 bases between them. This CDR3 comprises 13 residues.

This clonotype occurred many times. At one boundary the junction diverges from the germline segment, which might be a read error. The CDR3 sequence: CASSLAGVGEQYF. The CDR3 coding sequence is TGTGCCAGCAGCCTAGCGGGAGTGGGGGAGCAGTACTTC. The chain carries TRBV5-1 and TRBJ2-7; 10 bases line up with TRBD2. The CDR3 contains 13 residues. The germline gives CDR1 SGHRS, CDR2 YFSETQ.

The rearrangement joins TRBV6-2 or TRBV6-3 to TRBJ2-2, with D perhaps TRBD1 or TRBD2 (5 bases each). There are 18 residues in the CDR3. Germline CDR1 MNHEY, CDR2 SVGEGT. With 6 bases removed from V and 1 base from J, the gap between germline ends came to 21 bases. CDR3 region: CASRGVLGRGVNTGELFF. The DNA for the CDR3 is TGTGCCAGCAGGGGGGTTTTAGGTCGCGGAGTGAACACCGGGGAGCTGTTTTTT.

This clonotype was counted between two and nine times. The rearrangement links TRBV7-3 to TRBJ2-1; perhaps TRBD2 as D (6 bases). The V and J ends lost 7 bases and 8 bases respectively, with 18 bases between them. Germline loops: CDR1 SGHTA, CDR2 FQGTGA. This CDR3 comprises 14 residues. The CDR3 is CASTETSWGDEQFF. The CDR3, as DNA: TGTGCCAGCACCGAGACTAGTTGGGGCGATGAGCAGTTCTTC.